The 9 T cell receptor beta chains presented below share a single source sample, sequenced in a study of identical twins. MiXCR was run by TCRdb on the 5' RACE reads, yielding one entry per CDR3 protein. The sample has 1.5 million to 2 million distinct CDR3 sequences; about 31% are singletons. What was sequenced was cord blood. These receptors all come from a newborn girl in good health.

V gene TRBV10-1 combines with J gene TRBJ1-2; 9 nucleotides match TRBD1. The CDR3 totals 15 residues. Germline loops: CDR1 WNHNN, CDR2 SYGVQD (reference sequence). V lost 6 bases, J lost 4 bases, and 9 bases stayed unmatched. The CDR3 loop reads CASSRQGVRPYGYTF. The CDR3 region has the DNA TGCGCCAGCAGCCGACAGGGGGTCCGGCCCTATGGCTACACCTTC.

This chain links TRBV7-9 with TRBJ1-3, with a possible D match to TRBD1 (6 bases). Germline V gene data show CDR1 as SEHNR and CDR2 as FQNEAQ (reference sequence). Between the trimmed V and J ends, which lost 0 bases and 2 bases, there was a span of 11 bases. This CDR3 is 16 amino acids long. The CDR3 reads CASSLAPRGPGNTIYF. The CDR3 coding sequence is TGTGCCAGCAGCTTAGCCCCCAGGGGCCCTGGAAACACCATATATTTT.

The genes are TRBV3-1 and TRBJ1-5; 9 bases match TRBD1. J was trimmed by 6 bases and V by 1 base; bases with no gene match: 7. This CDR3 contains 16 residues. In germline, CDR1 is LGHDT, CDR2 YNNKEL (reference sequence). As DNA, the CDR3 is TGTGCCAGCAGCCAAGCGTACAGGGGGCGAATTCAGCCCCAGCATTTT. Translated: CASSQAYRGRIQPQHF.

This clonotype was observed at least ten times. V usage is TRBV27 and J usage is TRBJ1-5; D perhaps matches TRBD1 (5 bases). The CDR3 spans 14 residues. V was pared by 4 bases and J by 0 bases, with 7 bases between. From germline, CDR1 is MNHEY and CDR2 SMNVEV (reference sequence). The CDR3 reads CASSSGYSNQPQHF. In nucleotides, the CDR3 is TGTGCCAGCAGTTCAGGGTATAGCAATCAGCCCCAGCATTTT.

This rearrangement joins TRBV5-1 to TRBJ2-4, with a tentative D call TRBD1 (6 bases). The J call may be incorrect, as the DNA end agrees better with TRBJ2-7. Germline CDR1 is SGHRS and CDR2 is YFSETQ. This CDR3 region has 15 residues. CDR3 sequence: CASSLAGGIVDEQYF. CDR3 nucleotides: TGCGCCAGCAGCTTGGCTGGGGGCATTGTGGACGAGCAGTACTTC.

The chain joins TRBV20-1 to TRBJ2-7, with D possibly TRBD2 on 5 matching bases. In germline, CDR1 is DFQATT, CDR2 SNEGSKA (reference sequence). The CDR3 runs 11 residues. Trimming stripped 5 bases from V and 1 base from J, with 6 bases between. As DNA, the CDR3 is TGCAGTGCTGACTATTCCTACGAGCAGTACTTC. It is translated as CSADYSYEQYF.

The chain carries TRBV7-7 and TRBJ2-7; a possible D gene is TRBD2 (5 bases). Germline CDR1 and CDR2: SSHAT and FNYEAQ (reference sequence). Trimming shortened V by 2 bases and J by 3 bases, and 20 bases separated the two germline ends. The CDR3 sequence is 17 residues long. CDR3 loop: CASSLFRERLTNYEQYF. CDR3 nucleotides: TGTGCCAGCAGCTTATTTCGGGAAAGACTCACGAACTACGAGCAGTACTTC.

This clonotype has only a few counts. The chain is built from TRBV27 and TRBJ2-7; 10 bases are shared with TRBD1. The ends lost 4 bases at V and 3 bases at J; junction bases unmatched: 6. The CDR3 has 15 amino acids. CDR1 and CDR2 (germline): MNHEY, SMNVEV (reference sequence). For the CDR3, the DNA is TGTGCCAGCAGTTCGGGACAGGGGCCTCACTACGAGCAGTACTTC. This codes for CASSSGQGPHYEQYF.

This clonotype appeared once. The chain combines TRBV3-1 with TRBJ2-5; possibly TRBD1 for D (6 bases). The tail of the sequence fits TRBJ2-7 better, so the J call may be wrong. The CDR3 sequence is 15 residues long. CDR1 is LGHDT and CDR2 is YNNKEL in the germline V gene (reference sequence). For the CDR3, the DNA is TGTGCCAGCAGCCAAGTGGGGACAACCACCTACGAGCAGTACTTC. Protein: CASSQVGTTTYEQYF.